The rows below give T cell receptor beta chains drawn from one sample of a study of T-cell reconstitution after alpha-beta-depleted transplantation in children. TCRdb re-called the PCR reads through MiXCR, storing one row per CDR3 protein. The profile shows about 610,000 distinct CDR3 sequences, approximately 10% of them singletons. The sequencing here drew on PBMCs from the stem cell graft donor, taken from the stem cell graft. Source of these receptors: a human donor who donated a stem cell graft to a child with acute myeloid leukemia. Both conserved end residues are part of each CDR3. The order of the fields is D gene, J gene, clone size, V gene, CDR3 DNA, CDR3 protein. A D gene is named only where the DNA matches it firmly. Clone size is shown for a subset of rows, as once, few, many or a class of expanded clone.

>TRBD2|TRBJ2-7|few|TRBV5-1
TGCGCCAGCAGCCTAGCCGGGACTAGCGGGGTCGAGCAGTACTTC
CASSLAGTSGVEQYF
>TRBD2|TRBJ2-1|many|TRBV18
TGTGCCAGCTCACTAACGACTAGCGGGACCGTCAATGAGCAGTTCTTC
CASSLTTSGTVNEQFF
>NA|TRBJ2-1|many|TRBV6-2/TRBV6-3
TGTGCCAGCAGTACCCGTTCTGGGAATGAGCAGTTCTTC
CASSTRSGNEQFF
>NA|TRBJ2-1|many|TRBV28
TGTGCCACCGGAGGGGGGCCAAGCTCCTACAATGAGCAGTTCTTC
CATGGGPSSYNEQFF
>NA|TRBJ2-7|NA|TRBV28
TGTGCCAGCAGTTCGGGGCCCTATCCCTACGAGCAGTACTTC
CASSSGPYPYEQYF
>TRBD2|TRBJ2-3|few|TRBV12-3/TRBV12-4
TGTGCCAGCAGTGCGGGACTATTCACAGATACGCAGTATTTT
CASSAGLFTDTQYF
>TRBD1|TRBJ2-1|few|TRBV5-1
TGCGCCAGCAGCTGGGGGACAGGGGATACTGAGCAGTTCTTC
CASSWGTGDTEQFF
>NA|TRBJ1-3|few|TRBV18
TGTGCCAGCTCACCGAACTCTGGAAACACCATATATTTT
CASSPNSGNTIYF
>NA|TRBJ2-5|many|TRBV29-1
TGCAGCGTTGCGGGAGTTGGGGAGACCCAGTACTTC
CSVAGVGETQYF
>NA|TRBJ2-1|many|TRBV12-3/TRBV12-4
TGTGCCAGCAGTTTAATCGGGAGAGAGCATGAGCAGTTCTTC
CASSLIGREHEQFF
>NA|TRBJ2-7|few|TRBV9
TGTGCCAGCAGCGTAGCTAGCGAAAGGTCGTACTACGAGCAGTACTTC
CASSVASERSYYEQYF
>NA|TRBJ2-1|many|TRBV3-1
TGTGCCAGCAGCGACCGAACGGAGCTAGTATTC
CASSDRTELVF
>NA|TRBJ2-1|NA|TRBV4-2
TGTGCCAGCAGCCCCCTCGGGGCCCTCGGCGAGCAGTTCTTC
CASSPLGALGEQFF
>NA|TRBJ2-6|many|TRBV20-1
TGCAGTGCTAGAGATTTTACGGCCTACTCTGGGGCCAACGTCCTGACTTTC
CSARDFTAYSGANVLTF
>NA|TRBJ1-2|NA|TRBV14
TGTGCCAGCAGCGCAACAGGGTTCGACTATGGCTACACCTTC
CASSATGFDYGYTF
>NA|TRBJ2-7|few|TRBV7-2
TGTGCCAGCAGTTCGCAAATCGGACACGGATCCTACGAGCAGTACTTC
CASSSQIGHGSYEQYF
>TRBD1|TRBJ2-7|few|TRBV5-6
TGTGCCAGCAGGCGACCACTGGGACAGAGCTACGAGCAGTACTTC
CASRRPLGQSYEQYF
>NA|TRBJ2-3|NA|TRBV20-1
TGCAGTGCTGTCCCGTTCGGGATTCCAGCAGATACGCAGTATTTT
CSAVPFGIPADTQYF
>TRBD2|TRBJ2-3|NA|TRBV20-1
TGCAGTGCTATAACTAGCGGGAGGGCCGATACGCAGTATTTT
CSAITSGRADTQYF
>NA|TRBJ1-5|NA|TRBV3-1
TGTGCCAGCAGCCTTAGTAGGTATCAGCCCCAGCATTTT
CASSLSRYQPQHF
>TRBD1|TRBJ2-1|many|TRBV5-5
TGTGCCAGCAGCTTTGCCTCCAGGGGGAGAGGCAATGAGCAGTTCTTC
CASSFASRGRGNEQFF
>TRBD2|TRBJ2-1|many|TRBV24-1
TGTGCCACCAGTGATGGGGGGACTAGCGGGAGTCACGGTGAGCAGTTCTTC
CATSDGGTSGSHGEQFF
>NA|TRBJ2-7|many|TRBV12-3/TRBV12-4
TGTGCCAGCAGTCCAGCCATCGAGCAGTACTTC
CASSPAIEQYF
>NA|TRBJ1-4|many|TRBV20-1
TGCAGTGCTAGACTGTCGGGGCGCGTAAAACTGTTTTTT
CSARLSGRVKLFF
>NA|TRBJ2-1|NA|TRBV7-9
TGTGCCAGCAGCTTTCCCGCGAATGAGCAGTTCTTC
CASSFPANEQFF
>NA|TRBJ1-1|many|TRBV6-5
TGTGCCAGCAGGCCCCAAACCCGGGGCACTGAAGCTTTCTTT
CASRPQTRGTEAFF
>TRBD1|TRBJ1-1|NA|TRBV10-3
TGTGCCATCAGTGAGGGGGACAGATTGAACACTGAAGCTTTCTTT
CAISEGDRLNTEAFF
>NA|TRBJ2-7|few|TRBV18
TGTGCCAGCTCTCCCCAGGATTTGTACGAGCAGTACTTC
CASSPQDLYEQYF
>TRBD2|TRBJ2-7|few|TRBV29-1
TGCAGCGTTGAAGAGGGGGGGTACGAGCAGTACTTC
CSVEEGGYEQYF
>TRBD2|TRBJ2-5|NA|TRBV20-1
TGCAGTGGAAAGAGGCGGGAGGGCGGTGAGACCCAGTACTTC
CSGKRREGGETQYF
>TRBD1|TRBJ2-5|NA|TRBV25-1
TGTGCCAGCACCGGATTAGGGACAGAACAAGAGACCCAGTACTTC
CASTGLGTEQETQYF
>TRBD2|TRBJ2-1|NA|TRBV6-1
TGTGCCAGCAGGGACGGGAGGGCCTACAATGAGCAGTTCTTC
CASRDGRAYNEQFF
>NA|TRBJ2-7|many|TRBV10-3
TGTGCCACGGCCGAGTTGGGCGAGCAGTACTTC
CATAELGEQYF
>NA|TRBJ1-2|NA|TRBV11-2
TGTGCCAGCAGCTCCGGGACTCAAGGCAGGGTTTATAACTATGGCTACACCTTC
CASSSGTQGRVYNYGYTF
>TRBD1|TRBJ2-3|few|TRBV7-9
TGTGCCAGCAGACTGGGGGGACAGGGGACAGATACGCAGTATTTT
CASRLGGQGTDTQYF
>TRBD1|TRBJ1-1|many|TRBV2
TGTGCCAGCAGCCGACAGACAGGGCCGAACACTGAAGCTTTCTTT
CASSRQTGPNTEAFF